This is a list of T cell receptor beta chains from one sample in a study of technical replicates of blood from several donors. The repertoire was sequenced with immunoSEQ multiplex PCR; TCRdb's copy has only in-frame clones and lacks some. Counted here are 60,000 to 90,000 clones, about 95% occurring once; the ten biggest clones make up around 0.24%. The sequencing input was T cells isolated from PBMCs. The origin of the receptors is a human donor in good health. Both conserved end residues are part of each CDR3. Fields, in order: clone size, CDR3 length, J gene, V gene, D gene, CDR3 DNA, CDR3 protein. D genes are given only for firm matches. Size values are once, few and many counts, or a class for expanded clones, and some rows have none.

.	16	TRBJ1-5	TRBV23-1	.	TGCGCCAGCAGAAAACAGTTACAGGGAGCCCGTGGGCCCCAGCATTTT	CASRKQLQGARGPQHF
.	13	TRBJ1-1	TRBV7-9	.	.	CASSLVGQGAGFF
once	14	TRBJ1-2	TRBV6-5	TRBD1	TGTGCCAGCAGTCCGCCGGGACAGGGGGGAGGCTACACCTTC	CASSPPGQGGGYTF
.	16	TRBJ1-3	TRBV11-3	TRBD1	TGTGCCAGCAGCTTAGGGACGGGACAGGGCCAGAACACCATATATTTT	CASSLGTGQGQNTIYF
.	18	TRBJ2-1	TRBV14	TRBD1	TGTGCCAGCAGCCAAGGTTTTCACGGGACAGGGATCTACAATGAGCAGTTCTTC	CASSQGFHGTGIYNEQFF
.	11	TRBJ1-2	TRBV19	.	TGTGCCAGCAGGGACTTCTATGGCTACACCTTC	CASRDFYGYTF
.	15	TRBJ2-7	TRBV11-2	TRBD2	TGTGCCAGCAGGCGGCCCGGGACTAGCTCTGTCGAGCAGTACTTC	CASRRPGTSSVEQYF
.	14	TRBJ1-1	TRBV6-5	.	TGTGCCAGCAGTTACCAACAGGGAAACACTGAAGCTTTCTTT	CASSYQQGNTEAFF
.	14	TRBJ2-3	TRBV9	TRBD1	TGTGCCAGCAGCGTAGCTCAGGGGGCAGATACGCAGTATTTT	CASSVAQGADTQYF
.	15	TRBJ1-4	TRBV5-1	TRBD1	TGCGCCAGCAGCCTGGGACAGGGGGGAATTGAAAAACTGTTTTTT	CASSLGQGGIEKLFF
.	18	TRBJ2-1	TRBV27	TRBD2	TGTGCCAGCAGTTCCAGCCTGAGGTGGGGACTAGCAGGTAATGAGCAGTTCTTC	CASSSSLRWGLAGNEQFF